This section outlines one T cell receptor (beta chain) sequence together with its context. Its antigen is not identified. The CDR3 is made up of 15 amino acids. The germline V gene encodes CDR1 SGHRS and CDR2 YFSETQ. PBMCs, at least 7 million per sample, were isolated. The sample originates from a study of blood T cells in healthy people across ages. Study-wide findings and caveats: Unknown donor CMV status possibly confounded expanded clonotype changes.

A second PCR, run for about 7 to 11 cycles, used a sample-barcoded 5' primer plus a J-beta primer mix. MiXCR, applied by TCRdb to the 5' RACE reads, yields one record per CDR3 protein. Of about 680,000 distinct CDR3 sequences detected, more than 40% appear once; the ten largest clones hold around a third. The chain carries TRBV5-1 and TRBJ2-4, with 7 bases fitting TRBD1. The tail of the sequence fits TRBJ2-7 better, so the J call may be wrong. Sequenced input: blood. This TCR derives from a woman aged 55-69 years in good health. CDR3 loop: CASSQVRDSTYEQYF. The CDR3 region has the DNA TGCGCCAGCAGCCAAGTAAGGGACAGTACCTACGAGCAGTACTTC.